One TCR beta chain is described in this entry. Produced via immunoSEQ multiplex PCR; TCRdb's table is partial and in-frame only. The sample contains about 190,000 clones, around nine tenths of which appear only once. Trimming cost V 0 bases and J 0 bases; bases outside gene matches: 1. CDR1 and CDR2 (germline): SGHKS, YYEKEE (reference sequence). CDR3 length: 15 amino acids. These data belong to a study of blood T cell repertoires in COVID-19. The sample taken for sequencing was peripheral blood. This chain connects TRBV5-5 to TRBJ1-1; 8 positions agree with TRBD1. This sequence originates from a woman aged 70-85 years with COVID-19, enrolled during active disease. CDR3 sequence reads: CASSLVTGVNTEAFF. CDR3 DNA: TGTGCCAGCAGCTTGGTGACAGGGGTGAACACTGAAGCTTTCTTT.